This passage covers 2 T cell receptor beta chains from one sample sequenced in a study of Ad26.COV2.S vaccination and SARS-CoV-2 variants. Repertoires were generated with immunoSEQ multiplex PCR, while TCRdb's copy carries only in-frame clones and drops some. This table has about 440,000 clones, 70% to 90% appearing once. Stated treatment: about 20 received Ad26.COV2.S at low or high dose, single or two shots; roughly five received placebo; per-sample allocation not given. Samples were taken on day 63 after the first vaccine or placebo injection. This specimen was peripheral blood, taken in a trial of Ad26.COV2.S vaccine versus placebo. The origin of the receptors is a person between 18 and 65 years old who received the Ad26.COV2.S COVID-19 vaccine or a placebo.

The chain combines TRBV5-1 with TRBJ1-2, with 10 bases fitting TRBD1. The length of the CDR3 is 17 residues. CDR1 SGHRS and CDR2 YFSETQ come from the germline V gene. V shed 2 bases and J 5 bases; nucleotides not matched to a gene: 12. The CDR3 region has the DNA TGCGCCAGCAGCTTTGTCGGGACAGGGGCCAGTGGTTATGGCTACACCTTC. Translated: CASSFVGTGASGYGYTF.

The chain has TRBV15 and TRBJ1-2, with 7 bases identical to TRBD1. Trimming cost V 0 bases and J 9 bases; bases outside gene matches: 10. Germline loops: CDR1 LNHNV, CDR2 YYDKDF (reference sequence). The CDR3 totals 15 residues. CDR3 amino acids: CATSRDRDRARSYTF. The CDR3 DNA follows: TGTGCCACCAGCAGAGATCGTGACAGGGCTAGGAGCTACACCTTC.